The clone carrying this T cell receptor (beta chain) has a count of ten or more. The V gene lost 1 base and the J gene lost 7 bases, with 11 bases spanning the gap. CDR1 is SGHVS and CDR2 is FNYEAQ in the germline V gene. The CDR3 has 13 residues. Sequenced by immunoSEQ multiplex PCR; TCRdb stores in-frame clones only, minus some. The sample has over 110,000 clones; 70% to 90% are singletons. The data are from a study of blood T cell repertoires in COVID-19. Study background: Nucleic acid was either cDNA or gDNA, and it came from T cells, B-cell-depleted T cells, or PBMCs.

This chain joins TRBV7-6 and TRBJ2-7, with TRBD2 as a possible D gene (5 bases). The origin of this receptor is a man aged 70-80 years with acute or convalescent COVID-19. Sequencing was done on a sample of peripheral blood. The DNA for the CDR3 is TGTGCCAGCAGCTTAGGGGAGTCGAGGGAGCAGTACTTC. Translation: CASSLGESREQYF.